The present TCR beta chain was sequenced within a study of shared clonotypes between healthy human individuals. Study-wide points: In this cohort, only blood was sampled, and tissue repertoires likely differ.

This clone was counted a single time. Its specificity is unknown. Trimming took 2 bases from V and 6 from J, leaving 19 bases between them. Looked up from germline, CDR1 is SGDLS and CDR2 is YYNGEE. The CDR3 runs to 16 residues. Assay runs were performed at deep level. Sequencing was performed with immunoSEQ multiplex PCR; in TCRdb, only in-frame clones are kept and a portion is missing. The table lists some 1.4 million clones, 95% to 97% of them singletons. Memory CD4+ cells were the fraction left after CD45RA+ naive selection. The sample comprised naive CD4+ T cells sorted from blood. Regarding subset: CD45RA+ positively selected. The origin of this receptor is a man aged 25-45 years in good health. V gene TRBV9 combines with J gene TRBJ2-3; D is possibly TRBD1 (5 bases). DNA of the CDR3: TGTGCCAGCAGCGTTCTCTCTAGTTCAGGGTCGGATACGCAGTATTTT. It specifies CASSVLSSSGSDTQYF.